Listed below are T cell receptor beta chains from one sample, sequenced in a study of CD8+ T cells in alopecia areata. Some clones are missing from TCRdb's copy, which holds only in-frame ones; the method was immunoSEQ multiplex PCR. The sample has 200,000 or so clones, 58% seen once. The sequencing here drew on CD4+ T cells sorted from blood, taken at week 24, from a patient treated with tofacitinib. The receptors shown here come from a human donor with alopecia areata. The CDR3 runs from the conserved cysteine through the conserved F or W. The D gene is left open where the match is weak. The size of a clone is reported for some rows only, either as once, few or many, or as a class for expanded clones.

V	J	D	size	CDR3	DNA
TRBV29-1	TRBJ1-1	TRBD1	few	CSAAKGQGLNTEAFF	TGCAGCGCCGCGAAGGGACAGGGATTGAACACTGAAGCTTTCTTT
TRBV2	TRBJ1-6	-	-	CASRVGQSKLNSPLHF	TGTGCCAGCAGGGTGGGGCAGTCCAAGCTAAATTCACCCCTCCACTTT
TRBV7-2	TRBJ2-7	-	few	CASSLDTGVYEQYF	TGTGCCAGCAGCTTAGATACCGGGGTCTACGAGCAGTACTTC
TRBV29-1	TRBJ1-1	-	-	CSVQQGSTEAFF	TGCAGCGTTCAACAGGGATCCACTGAAGCTTTCTTT
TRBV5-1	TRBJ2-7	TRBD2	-	CASSMLAGGPYEQYF	TGCGCCAGCAGCATGTTAGCGGGAGGGCCCTACGAGCAGTACTTC
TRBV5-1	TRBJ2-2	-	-	CASSLDGRGNTGELFF	TGCGCCAGCAGCTTGGACGGTCGTGGGAACACCGGGGAGCTGTTTTTT
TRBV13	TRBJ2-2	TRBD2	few	CASRPGRAGELFF	TGTGCCAGCAGACCCGGGAGGGCCGGGGAGCTGTTTTTT
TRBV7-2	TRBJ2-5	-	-	CASSLVWRGETQYF	TGTGCCAGCAGCTTAGTATGGCGGGGAGAGACCCAGTACTTC
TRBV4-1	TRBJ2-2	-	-	CASSQKRSAENTGELFF	TGCGCCAGCAGCCAAAAGAGGTCCGCCGAAAACACCGGGGAGCTGTTTTTT
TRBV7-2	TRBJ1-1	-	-	CASSPQGNTEAFF	TGTGCCAGCAGCCCACAGGGGAACACTGAAGCTTTCTTT
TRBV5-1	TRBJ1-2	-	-	CASSQTTDNYGYTF	TGCGCCAGCAGCCAAACGACGGATAACTATGGCTACACCTTC
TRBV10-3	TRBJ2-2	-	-	CAIRFSNGELFF	TGTGCCATCAGATTCTCAAACGGGGAGCTGTTTTTT
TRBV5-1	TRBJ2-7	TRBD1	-	CASSLQGSYEQYF	TGCGCCAGCAGCTTACAGGGGTCCTACGAGCAGTACTTC
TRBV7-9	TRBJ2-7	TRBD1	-	CASSLAMGTGPEQYF	TGTGCCAGCAGCTTAGCTATGGGGACAGGACCAGAGCAGTACTTC
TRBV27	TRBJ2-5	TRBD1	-	CASSSTGSRETQYF	TGTGCCAGCAGCTCGACAGGGTCTCGGGAGACCCAGTACTTC
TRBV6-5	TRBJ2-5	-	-	CASSYVDSQETQYF	TGTGCCAGCAGTTACGTCGACAGCCAAGAGACCCAGTACTTC
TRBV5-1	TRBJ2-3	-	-	CASSLGGAGTGDTQYF	TGCGCCAGCAGCTTGGGAGGCGCAGGGACTGGGGATACGCAGTATTTT
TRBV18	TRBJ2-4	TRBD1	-	CASSPLTGGAENIQYF	TGTGCCAGCTCACCACTTACAGGGGGCGCCGAAAACATTCAGTACTTC
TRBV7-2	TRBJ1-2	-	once	CASSLVLEGGYTF	TGTGCCAGCAGCTTAGTTCTCGAAGGGGGCTACACCTTC
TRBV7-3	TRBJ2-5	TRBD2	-	CASSLAGGNQETQYF	TGTGCCAGCAGCTTGGCGGGGGGAAACCAAGAGACCCAGTACTTC
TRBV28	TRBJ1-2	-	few	CASSFSGRPYGYTF	TGTGCCAGCAGTTTTTCGGGGAGGCCCTATGGCTACACCTTC
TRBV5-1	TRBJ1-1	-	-	CASSFDVRAEAFF	TGCGCCAGCAGCTTCGACGTACGCGCTGAAGCTTTCTTT
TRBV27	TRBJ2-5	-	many	CASSLGRVGPEETQYF	TGTGCCAGCAGTTTAGGCAGGGTTGGGCCCGAAGAGACCCAGTACTTC
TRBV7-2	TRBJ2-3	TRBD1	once	CASSLVARGITDTQYF	TGTGCCAGCAGCTTAGTCGCCAGGGGGATCACAGATACGCAGTATTTT
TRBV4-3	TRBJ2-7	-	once	CASSLWAGGEQYF	TGCGCCAGCAGCCTCTGGGCCGGAGGGGAGCAGTACTTC
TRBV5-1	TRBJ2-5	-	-	CASRHSEVARETQYF	TGCGCCAGCAGGCACTCGGAGGTGGCACGGGAGACCCAGTACTTC
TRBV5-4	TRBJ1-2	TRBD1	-	CASSIDRGRGYGYTF	TGTGCCAGCAGCATAGACAGGGGGCGAGGCTATGGCTACACCTTC
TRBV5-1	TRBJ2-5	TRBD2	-	CASSGLADYQETQYF	TGCGCCAGCAGTGGGCTAGCGGACTACCAAGAGACCCAGTACTTC
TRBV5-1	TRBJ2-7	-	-	CASSPGPSSYEQYF	TGCGCCAGCAGCCCTGGACCGAGCTCCTACGAGCAGTACTTC
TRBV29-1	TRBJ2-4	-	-	CSVEENREDIQYF	TGCAGCGTTGAAGAGAATAGGGAGGACATTCAGTACTTC
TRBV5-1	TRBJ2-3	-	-	CASSLSDSDTQYF	TGCGCCAGCAGCTTGTCGGACTCGGATACGCAGTATTTT
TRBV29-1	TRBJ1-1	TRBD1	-	CSVQTGGLTTEAFF	TGCAGCGTCCAGACAGGGGGCTTAACGACCGAAGCTTTCTTT
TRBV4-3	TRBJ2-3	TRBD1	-	CASSQAWDRESDTQYF	TGCGCCAGCAGCCAAGCCTGGGACAGGGAGTCAGATACGCAGTATTTT
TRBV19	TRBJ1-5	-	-	CASSNSRNQPQHF	TGTGCCAGTTCCAACAGTCGGAATCAGCCCCAGCATTTT
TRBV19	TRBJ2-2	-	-	CASRRGRNTGELFF	TGTGCCAGTAGACGCGGACGGAACACCGGGGAGCTGTTTTTT
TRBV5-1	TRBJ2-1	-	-	CASSRGALSSYNEQFF	TGCGCCAGCAGCCGGGGGGCCTTGAGCTCCTACAATGAGCAGTTCTTC
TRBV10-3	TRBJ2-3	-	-	CAISVGGSTDTQYF	TGTGCCATCAGTGTCGGCGGGAGCACAGATACGCAGTATTTT
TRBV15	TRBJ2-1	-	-	CATSSGGRNEQFF	TGTGCCACCAGCAGTGGGGGGCGAAATGAGCAGTTCTTC
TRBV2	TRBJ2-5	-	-	CASSVGETQYF	TGTGCCAGCAGTGTGGGCGAGACCCAGTACTTC